This T cell receptor beta chain was sequenced for a study of shared clonotypes between healthy human individuals. J lost 4 bases, V lost 5 bases, and 6 bases had no gene match. CDR1 is SEHNR and CDR2 is FQNEAQ in the germline V gene (reference sequence). The CDR3 length is 15 residues. The study enrolled healthy HIV-negative adults without recent acute infections or vaccinations as donors. For this clone: In the same sample, other DNA sequences code for this CDR3.

Generated by immunoSEQ multiplex PCR, the TCRdb table keeps only in-frame clones and is missing some. The sample includes 950,000 to 1,100,000 clones, around 75% of them seen just once. The sequenced sample was memory CD4+ T cells sorted from blood. Subset of the sample: CD45RA-negative fraction. The chain recombines TRBV7-9 with TRBJ2-1; 9 nucleotides match TRBD1. The source is a man aged 18 to 30 in good health. CDR3 sequence (DNA): TGTGCCAGCAGCCCCGGACAGGGGACTTACAATGAGCAGTTCTTC. Translation: CASSPGQGTYNEQFF.